The 16 T cell receptor beta chains reported below all come from one sample, sequenced in a study of blood T cell repertoires in COVID-19. Sequencing was performed with immunoSEQ multiplex PCR; in TCRdb, only in-frame clones are kept and a portion is missing. The data show about 150,000 clones, about 89% seen once. The sequencing sample was made of peripheral blood. Receptors originate from an older man with acute or convalescent COVID-19.

The rearrangement uses TRBV18 and TRBJ2-3; TRBD2 matches at 11 bases. J was trimmed by 1 base and V by 6 bases; bases with no gene match: 6. The CDR3 covers 16 residues. Germline assignment: CDR1 KGHSH and CDR2 LQKENI. In nucleotides, the CDR3 is TGTGCCAGCTCGTCGGGACTAGCGGCCGGCACAGATACGCAGTATTTT. It codes for CASSSGLAAGTDTQYF.

CDR3 in amino acids: CASSDPRRRTYPDRVNQPQHF. The CDR3 nucleotides read TGTGCCAGCAGTGACCCCCGAAGGAGAACCTACCCAGATAGAGTTAATCAGCCCCAGCATTTT. The V gene is TRBV6-4, the J gene TRBJ1-5, with no clear D. Germline V gene sequence: CDR1 MRHNA, CDR2 SNTAGT. V lost 2 bases to trimming and J lost 4 bases, with 30 bases between them. There are 21 residues in the CDR3.

V and J are TRBV28 and TRBJ1-6; D is unresolved. Trimming took off 2 bases at V and 5 bases at J, with 4 bases between the two ends. Germline V gene lookup returns CDR1 MDHEN and CDR2 SYDVKM. The CDR3 covers 13 residues. CDR3 DNA: TGTGCCAGCAGTTTACAGAATAATTCACCCCTCCACTTT. It specifies CASSLQNNSPLHF. The variable domain in full, with the rest retrieved from reference TRBV28 and TRBJ1-6, is DVKVTQSSRYLVKRTGEKVFLECVQDMDHENMFWYRQDPGLGLRLIYFSYDVKMKEKGDIPEGYSVSREKKERFSLILESASTNQTSMYLCASSLQNNSPLHFGNGTRLTVT.

This clone appeared a single time. The gene calls are TRBV7-9 and TRBJ2-7, with D tentatively TRBD2 (5 bases). CDR1 and CDR2 (germline): SEHNR, FQNEAQ (reference sequence). V lost 4 bases to trimming and J lost 0 bases, with 16 bases between them. CDR3 length: 16 amino acids. CDR3 protein: CASSYPPGVSSYEQYF. CDR3 DNA sequence: TGTGCCAGCAGCTACCCCCCCGGGGTTAGCTCCTACGAGCAGTACTTC.

The chain employs TRBV28 and TRBJ1-4; tentative D call: TRBD1 (6 bases). The V gene's germline CDR1 is MDHEN and CDR2 SYDVKM. V lost 7 bases and J 5 bases, leaving 11 bases between the germline ends. The CDR3 is made up of 13 amino acids. In nucleotides, the CDR3 is TGTGCCAGCAACTTAGGACAGAATGAAAAACTGTTTTTT. It translates to CASNLGQNEKLFF.

The chain has TRBV5-4 and TRBJ2-2, with 12 bases lining up with TRBD2. The V segment lost 4 bases and the J segment 5 bases; nucleotides outside the gene matches: 9. The CDR3 has 17 amino acids. CDR1 and CDR2 from the germline V gene are SGHNT and YYREEE (reference sequence). CDR3 DNA: TGTGCCAGCAGCCTCGGGGGACTAGCGGGCGTGACCGGGGAGCTGTTTTTT. It is translated as CASSLGGLAGVTGELFF.

The chain carries TRBV3-1 (or the pseudogene TRBV3-2) and TRBJ2-7; D gene ambiguous. Trimming took off 3 bases at V and 4 bases at J, with 7 bases between the two ends. The CDR3 is 12 amino acids. The germline gives CDR1 LGHDT, CDR2 YNNKEL (reference sequence). The CDR3 spells CASSQPGYEQYF. The CDR3 DNA sequence: TGTGCCAGCAGCCAGCCGGGTTACGAGCAGTACTTC.

The V gene is TRBV7-2, the J gene TRBJ1-5; 8 bases are a match to TRBD1. The V segment lost 5 bases and the J segment 7 bases; nucleotides outside the gene matches: 13. The CDR3 is made up of 16 amino acids. Germline values: CDR1 SGHTA, CDR2 FQGNSA. The CDR3 reads CASSHPSGQGGQPQHF. The CDR3 DNA reads as TGTGCCAGCAGCCACCCCAGCGGACAGGGAGGGCAGCCCCAGCATTTT.

This chain joins TRBV7-3 and TRBJ1-1; TRBD1 is a possible D gene (5 bases). With 3 bases removed from V and 5 bases from J, the gap between germline ends came to 16 bases. The CDR3 runs to 15 residues. CDR1 SGHTA and CDR2 FQGTGA come from the germline V gene. The CDR3 sequence: CASSFTAGKGTEAFF. CDR3 coding DNA: TGTGCCAGCAGCTTCACCGCGGGGAAGGGGACTGAAGCTTTCTTT.

This chain uses TRBV7-2 with TRBJ1-2; D not resolved. V was trimmed by 1 base and J by 4 bases, leaving 7 bases between them. The CDR3 covers 13 residues. From germline, CDR1 is SGHTA and CDR2 FQGNSA. CDR3 sequence reads: CASSLGRVYGYTF. The CDR3 DNA sequence: TGTGCCAGCAGCTTAGGCCGGGTCTATGGCTACACCTTC. The full variable domain, in which reference TRBV7-2 and TRBJ1-2 provide the parts outside the CDR3, is GAGVSQSPSNKVTEKGKDVELRCDPISGHTALYWYRQSLGQGLEFLIYFQGNSAPDKSGLPSDRFSAERTGGSVSTLTIQRTQQEDSAVYLCASSLGRVYGYTFGSGTRLTVV.

J is TRBJ1-2 and V is TRBV5-5, with 7 bases that match TRBD1. The J segment lost 7 bases and the V segment lost 4 bases, leaving 16 bases of the junction unmatched. This CDR3 has 16 amino acids. The germline V gene encodes CDR1 SGHKS and CDR2 YYEKEE (reference sequence). In nucleotides, the CDR3 is TGTGCCAGCAGCCCACCACCGACAGGGAAATTCTCTGGCTACACCTTC. Protein sequence: CASSPPPTGKFSGYTF. Drawing the rest from reference TRBV5-5 and TRBJ1-2, the complete variable domain is DAGVTQSPTHLIKTRGQQVTLRCSPISGHKSVSWYQQVLGQGPQFIFQYYEKEERGRGNFPDRFSARQFPNYSSELNVNALLLGDSALYLCASSPPPTGKFSGYTFGSGTRLTVV.

This chain connects TRBV5-1 to TRBJ2-3; 8 bases match TRBD2. This CDR3 contains 16 residues. V was pared by 0 bases and J by 2 bases, with 5 bases of the junction left unmatched. Germline loops: CDR1 SGHRS, CDR2 YFSETQ. The CDR3 region is CASSLVAGGNTDTQYF. The CDR3 DNA sequence: TGCGCCAGCAGCTTGGTTGCGGGGGGCAACACAGATACGCAGTATTTT.

This chain connects TRBV28 to TRBJ2-7; 7 nucleotides align to TRBD2. V shed 3 bases and J 4 bases; nucleotides not matched to a gene: 6. Germline CDR1 is MDHEN and CDR2 is SYDVKM. The CDR3 length is 14 residues. The CDR3 sequence is CASSFKASGYEQYF. The CDR3 DNA sequence: TGTGCCAGCAGTTTTAAGGCTAGCGGATACGAGCAGTACTTC.

This clone was detected only once. The V call is TRBV28, the J call TRBJ2-7; TRBD1 matches at 9 bases. Germline values: CDR1 MDHEN, CDR2 SYDVKM. V was pared by 6 bases and J by 4 bases, with 22 bases of the junction left unmatched. CDR3 length: 19 residues. This chain's CDR3 is CASSLGWGQGSRRTYEQYF. In DNA, the CDR3 is TGTGCCAGCAGCCTGGGATGGGGACAGGGCTCAAGGAGGACTTACGAGCAGTACTTC.

The count of this clone is one. The chain links TRBV10-3 to TRBJ1-2; possible D gene TRBD1, 6 bases. The V and J ends lost 4 bases and 6 bases respectively, with 18 bases between them. CDR3 length: 15 residues. CDR1 is ENHRY, CDR2 SYGVKD, per germline. The CDR3 loop reads CAISAGITGQDGYTF. The CDR3 nucleotides are TGTGCCATCAGTGCAGGTATAACAGGGCAGGATGGCTACACCTTC.

This clone was picked up a small number of times. The chain links TRBV20-1 to TRBJ1-5, with TRBD1 identical over 8 bases. CDR3 length: 16 residues. The germline V gene has CDR1 DFQATT and CDR2 SNEGSKA (reference sequence). The junction had 10 bases not matched to a gene; V was cut back by 3 bases and J by 3 bases. CDR3 coding DNA: TGCAGTGCTAGTATGGCAGACAGGGGTTCCAATCAGCCCCAGCATTTT. Protein: CSASMADRGSNQPQHF.